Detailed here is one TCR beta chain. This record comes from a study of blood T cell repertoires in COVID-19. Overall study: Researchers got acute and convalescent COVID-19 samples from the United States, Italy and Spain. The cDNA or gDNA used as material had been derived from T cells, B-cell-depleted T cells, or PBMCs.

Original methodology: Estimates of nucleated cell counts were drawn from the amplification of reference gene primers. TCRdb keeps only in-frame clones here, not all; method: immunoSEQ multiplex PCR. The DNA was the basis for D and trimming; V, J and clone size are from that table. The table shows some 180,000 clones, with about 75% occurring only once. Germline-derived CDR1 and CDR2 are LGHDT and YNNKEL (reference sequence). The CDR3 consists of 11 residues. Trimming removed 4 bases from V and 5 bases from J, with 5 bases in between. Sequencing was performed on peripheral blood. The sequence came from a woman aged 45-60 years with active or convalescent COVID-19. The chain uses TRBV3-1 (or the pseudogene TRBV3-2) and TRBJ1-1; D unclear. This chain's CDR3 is CASSLKTEAFF. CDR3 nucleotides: TGTGCCAGCAGCCTAAAAACTGAAGCTTTCTTT.